This T cell receptor (beta chain) was profiled in a study of vaccination effects on CD4 cells after COVID-19. For the study at large: Sample provision by two convalescent patients occurred 16 days and one week before vaccination. Study outcomes and limitations: The study found marked clonal contraction of infection- and vaccine-induced clones late after vaccination. The study, lacking early post-infection timepoints, had few convalescent patients.

This CDR3 has 17 amino acids. Trimming shortened V by 0 bases and J by 3 bases, and 19 bases separated the two germline ends. The V gene's germline CDR1 is SGHDT and CDR2 YYEEEE. Sequencing in the ViraFEST assay came after antigen-specific CD4+ T cells had been expanded with viral peptide pools, which were used to stimulate PBMC. Culturing for roughly 9 days preceded CD4+ T cell isolation. Documented for the person is a PCR-confirmed SARS-CoV-2 infection occurring between March and December 2020. A few million PBMC per well received approximately 11 IU/ml IL-2 and approximately 10 ug/ml peptides in culture. The assay was immunoSEQ multiplex PCR, and TCRdb's table has in-frame clones only and misses some. This table has roughly 45,000 clones, 65% to 70% appearing once. As concerns this clone: Antigen: not known.

The chain joins TRBV5-6 to TRBJ2-7; D is unresolved. This sequence was found in a human donor who had a prior SARS-CoV-2 infection. The sequencing here drew on CD4+ T cells from PBMCs cultured with a peptide pool, taken before COVID-19 vaccination. This CDR3 reads CASSLERVGKTDYEQYF. CDR3 coding DNA: TGTGCCAGCAGCTTGGAACGGGTCGGAAAGACGGACTACGAGCAGTACTTC.